This T cell receptor (beta chain) derives from a study of cytomegalovirus exposure and HLA in healthy donors. Study-wide results and limits: A later analysis showed that HLA-associated TCR beta chains had undergone more clonal expansion than equally common others.

The PCR ran on 60 Vbeta and 13 Jbeta primers. Method: immunoSEQ multiplex PCR; TCRdb's copy keeps in-frame clones and lacks some. The table records roughly 170,000 clones, approximately 80% of them present only once. The germline CDR1 and CDR2 sequences are SGHTA and FQGNSA. The length of the CDR3 is 14 residues. Regarding this clone: Its specificity is unknown.

The sequencing sample was made of PBMCs. This sequence joins TRBV7-2 and TRBJ2-5; tentative D call: TRBD2 (6 bases). The J call may be incorrect, as the DNA end agrees better with TRBJ2-7. This TCR came from a girl between 2 and 10 years old in good health and CMV-seropositive. For the CDR3, the DNA is TGTGCCAGCAACCGGGAGCGGGCTTCTTACGAGCAGTACTTC. This sequence encodes CASNRERASYEQYF.